This T cell receptor beta chain was identified during a study of regulatory T cells in long-lasting Graves disease. Study-level results: Segments TRBV28, TRBJ1-2 and TRBJ2-5 showed preferential usage in persistent disease.

Assembly of TCR beta libraries relied on iRepertoire HTBI primers together with Arm-PCR of CDR3 regions. One entry per CDR3 protein, called by TCRdb with MiXCR from the multiplex PCR reads. In the table there are roughly 560,000 distinct CDR3 sequences, approximately 12% of which are singletons. V lost 5 bases and J lost 0; bases outside the gene matches: 3. Germline loops: CDR1 SEHNR, CDR2 FQNEAQ (reference sequence). The CDR3 contains 14 residues. This clonotype was found many times. Its antigen is unknown. The time point was: newly diagnosed GD, antithyroid drugs for less than 3 months. RNA isolated from PBMCs was used to make the TCR library. In each case, Graves' disease was diagnosed per American Thyroid Association guidelines. Separately, the same data were catalogued under a study of T cells in Graves' hyperthyroidism and ophthalmopathy. That study reports: Hyperthyroidism, newly diagnosed and lasting under 2 months, affected patients aged 18 to 65.

V is TRBV7-9 and J is TRBJ2-5, with TRBD2 identical over 7 bases. The TCR originated in a woman aged 25 to 39 with Graves disease. The specimen comprised peripheral blood mononuclear cells (PBMCs), sampled at new diagnosis, from a patient treated with antithyroid drugs. CDR3 nucleotides: TGTGCCAGCAGCCTTGCGGGGGACCAAGAGACCCAGTACTTC. Translating gives CASSLAGDQETQYF.